Shown below are 28 T cell receptor beta chains from a single sample sequenced in a study of cytomegalovirus exposure and HLA in healthy donors. The PCR had 60 Vbeta and 13 Jbeta primers. Here immunoSEQ multiplex PCR was the method, and the copy in TCRdb shows in-frame clones only, minus some. The table records 200,000 to 250,000 clones, about 75% of them present only once. The sample comprised PBMCs. The receptors were sampled from a woman in her twenties or thirties in good health and CMV-seronegative.

V is TRBV16 and J is TRBJ1-1; no firm D call. This CDR3 is 14 amino acids long. V was trimmed by 0 bases and J by 6 bases, leaving 11 bases between them. From germline, CDR1 is KGHSY and CDR2 FQNENV. The CDR3 spells CASSQSPGSAEAFF. The CDR3, as DNA: TGTGCCAGCAGCCAATCACCAGGTTCAGCTGAAGCTTTCTTT.

This clone has only a few counts. The chain uses TRBV28 and TRBJ2-5; D gene unclear. V was pared by 2 bases and J by 1 base, with 8 bases between. Per the germline V gene, CDR1 is MDHEN and CDR2 is SYDVKM. The CDR3 is 14 amino acids. CDR3 protein: CASSLDPGQETQYF. CDR3 DNA sequence: TGTGCCAGCAGTTTAGATCCGGGCCAAGAGACCCAGTACTTC.

CDR3 sequence reads: CSVVWAVSSYEQYF. The DNA of the CDR3 is TGCAGCGTTGTGTGGGCAGTTAGCTCCTACGAGCAGTACTTC. The rearrangement links TRBV29-1 to TRBJ2-7; the D is unclear. The V end lost 4 bases, the J end lost 0 bases, and 13 bases lay between the germline ends. Germline V gives CDR1 SQVTM, CDR2 ANQGSEA. This CDR3 is 14 amino acids long.

V is TRBV16 and J is TRBJ2-5; TRBD2 aligns across 9 bases. V lost 8 bases to trimming and J lost 6 bases; unmatched junction nucleotides: 7. Germline V gene lookup returns CDR1 KGHSY and CDR2 FQNENV. The CDR3 loop spans 13 amino acids. This chain's CDR3 is CASGPSGEQTQYF. In DNA, the CDR3 is TGTGCCAGCGGCCCTAGCGGGGAACAGACCCAGTACTTC.

J is TRBJ2-7 and V is TRBV7-9, with TRBD1 matching 9 bases. Germline V gene data show CDR1 as SEHNR and CDR2 as FQNEAQ (reference sequence). After removal of 4 bases from V and 4 bases from J, the junction contained 5 bases not matched to a gene. The CDR3 is 14 amino acids. The DNA of the CDR3 is TGTGCCAGCAGCTCCGGACAGGGGAGATACGAGCAGTACTTC. Translated: CASSSGQGRYEQYF.

The chain is built from TRBV5-8 and TRBJ2-5; TRBD2 matches 8 bases. The CDR3 has 14 amino acids. Germline CDR1 and CDR2: SGHTS and YDEGEE. The V segment lost 2 bases and the J segment 5 bases; nucleotides outside the gene matches: 5. CDR3: CASSFSGREETQYF. CDR3 coding DNA: TGTGCCAGCAGCTTCAGCGGGAGAGAGGAGACCCAGTACTTC.

The rearrangement joins TRBV13 to TRBJ1-1; D is unclear. The CDR3 has 14 residues. Germline V lookup: CDR1 PRHDT, CDR2 FYEKMQ (reference sequence). Deletions cut 0 bases from V and 1 base from J, with 6 bases between. The CDR3: CASSLGSGNTEAFF. As DNA, the CDR3 is TGTGCCAGCAGCTTAGGTTCAGGGAACACTGAAGCTTTCTTT.

The chain joins TRBV7-3 to TRBJ2-5; D remains ambiguous. The CDR3 is made up of 13 amino acids. V dropped 3 bases and J dropped 5 bases, with 10 bases sitting between them. The germline V gene encodes CDR1 SGHTA and CDR2 FQGTGA. The CDR3, as DNA: TGTGCCAGCAGCTTTTCATCCCGGGAGACCCAGTACTTC. Translated: CASSFSSRETQYF.

This sequence joins TRBV5-3 and TRBJ2-3; D gene ambiguous. Being an ORF, TRBV5-3 has a function that is uncertain. CDR3 length equals 14 residues. V dropped 2 bases and J dropped 0 bases, with 7 bases sitting between them. DNA for the CDR3: TGTGCCAGAAGCTTTTCCATGAGCACAGATACGCAGTATTTT. Residues: CARSFSMSTDTQYF.

The chain carries TRBV6-5 and TRBJ2-7; D is perhaps TRBD2 (5 bases). Germline CDR1 and CDR2: MNHEY and SVGAGI. V lost 6 bases to trimming and J lost 7 bases, with 16 bases between them. This CDR3 region has 13 residues. CDR3 in DNA: TGTGCCAGCAGCCGTCTGTTCCCGGGGGAGCAGTACTTC. It codes for CASSRLFPGEQYF.

The chain joins TRBV5-4 to TRBJ1-2; a weak D match, TRBD1 (6 bases). Germline values: CDR1 SGHNT, CDR2 YYREEE (reference sequence). V was clipped by 4 bases and J by 7 bases, with 14 bases between them. The CDR3 extends over 13 amino acids. The DNA of the CDR3 is TGTGCCAGCAGCCAAGGACAGCAGGGTGGCTACACCTTC. Its protein product is CASSQGQQGGYTF. Based on the CDR3 plus reference TRBV5-4 and TRBJ1-2, the full variable domain is ETGVTQSPTHLIKTRGQQVTLRCSSQSGHNTVSWYQQALGQGPQFIFQYYREEENGRGNFPPRFSGLQFPNYSSELNVNALELDDSALYLCASSQGQQGGYTFGSGTRLTVV.

This chain connects TRBV7-6 to TRBJ2-3, with D possibly TRBD2 on 5 matching bases. Germline CDR1 SGHVS, CDR2 FNYEAQ. Trimming stripped 3 bases from V and 6 bases from J, with 10 bases between. CDR3 length: 13 residues. In DNA form, the CDR3 reads TGTGCCAGCAGCTTTGGGAGTGCCGATACGCAGTATTTT. Protein product: CASSFGSADTQYF. The whole variable domain, remainder taken from reference TRBV7-6 and TRBJ2-3, is GAGVSQSPRYKVTKRGQDVALRCDPISGHVSLYWYRQALGQGPEFLTYFNYEAQQDKSGLPNDRFSAERPEGSISTLTIQRTEQRDSAMYRCASSFGSADTQYFGPGTRLTVL.

The CDR3 DNA reads as TGTGCCAGCAGCGTTGGGACAGTAGATACGCAGTATTTT. Translated: CASSVGTVDTQYF. The chain links TRBV9 to TRBJ2-3; 7 nucleotides agree with TRBD1. V dropped 2 bases and J dropped 5; count of bases not matched to a gene: 2. Germline V gives CDR1 SGDLS, CDR2 YYNGEE. This CDR3 spans 13 amino acids. Full variable domain (remainder filled in from reference TRBV9 and TRBJ2-3): DSGVTQTPKHLITATGQRVTLRCSPRSGDLSVYWYQQSLDQGLQFLIQYYNGEERAKGNILERFSAQQFPDLHSELNLSSLELGDSALYFCASSVGTVDTQYFGPGTRLTVL.

The chain combines TRBV4-1 with TRBJ2-5, with 10 bases fitting TRBD2. With the DNA end fitting TRBJ2-7 better, the J assignment may be wrong. Per the germline V gene, CDR1 is MGHRA and CDR2 is YSYEKL. The CDR3 is 16 amino acids. This CDR3 is CASSQASGRAVDEQYF. CDR3 sequence (DNA): TGCGCCAGCAGCCAGGCGAGCGGGAGGGCCGTGGACGAGCAGTACTTC.

The V and J genes are TRBV9 and TRBJ2-3; D may be TRBD2 (5 bases). Trimming took 0 bases from V and 3 from J, leaving 17 bases between them. The CDR3 sequence is 17 residues long. Germline CDR1 SGDLS, CDR2 YYNGEE. The CDR3 coding sequence is TGTGCCAGCAGCGTAGGGTCTGAGGGCCTAGAAACAGATACGCAGTATTTT. As protein: CASSVGSEGLETDTQYF.

The chain joins TRBV11-2 to TRBJ2-2, with 14 bases fitting TRBD2. This CDR3 has 16 amino acids. The V and J ends lost 2 bases and 6 bases, in that order; junction bases with no gene match: 2. In germline, CDR1 is SGHAT, CDR2 FQNNGV. The DNA of the CDR3 is TGTGCCAGCAGCTTAAGACTAGCGGGAGGGGCCGGGGAGCTGTTTTTT. The encoded protein is CASSLRLAGGAGELFF.

This clone is a singleton in its sample. This chain uses TRBV5-6 with TRBJ2-4, with D tentatively TRBD1 (6 bases). This CDR3 is built from 14 residues. CDR1 and CDR2 (germline): SGHDT, YYEEEE. V was trimmed by 3 bases and J by 11 bases, leaving 18 bases between them. This CDR3 is CASSSIGTRGFQYF. Written as DNA, the CDR3 is TGTGCCAGCAGCTCAATAGGGACAAGAGGCTTTCAGTACTTC. The whole variable domain, remainder taken from reference TRBV5-6 and TRBJ2-4, is DAGVTQSPTHLIKTRGQQVTLRCSPKSGHDTVSWYQQALGQGPQFIFQYYEEEERQRGNFPDRFSGHQFPNYSSELNVNALLLGDSALYLCASSSIGTRGFQYFGAGTRLSVL.

Notes on this clone: At one boundary the junction diverges from the germline segment, which might be a read error. The rearrangement links TRBV4-1 to TRBJ2-5; D is unclear. This CDR3 has 13 amino acids. The germline V gene has CDR1 MGHRA and CDR2 YSYEKL. As DNA, the CDR3 is TGTGCCAGCAGCCAAGTACTCCAAGAGACCCAGTACTTC. Its translation is CASSQVLQETQYF.

The rearrangement joins TRBV25-1 to TRBJ2-7, with 7 nucleotides matching TRBD1. Germline V CDR1 and CDR2: MGHDK, SYGVNS. The CDR3 extends over 13 amino acids. V trimming: 7 bases; J trimming: 0 bases; junction bases outside the gene matches: 3. CDR3 amino acids: CASMDRNSYEQYF. CDR3 coding DNA: TGTGCCAGCATGGACAGGAACTCCTACGAGCAGTACTTC.

J is TRBJ1-2 and V is TRBV6-5; a weak D match, TRBD1 (6 bases). Germline CDR1 and CDR2: MNHEY and SVGAGI. The CDR3 runs 14 residues. Trimming took 4 bases from V and 0 from J, leaving 9 bases between them. The CDR3 spells CASSFTGSNYGYTF. The CDR3 nucleotides are TGTGCCAGCAGTTTTACAGGGTCTAACTATGGCTACACCTTC.

V usage is TRBV2 and J usage is TRBJ1-1, with TRBD1 identical over 10 bases. The CDR3 totals 14 residues. The V segment lost 5 bases and the J segment 6 bases; nucleotides outside the gene matches: 6. The germline V gene has CDR1 SNHLY and CDR2 FYNNEI. The CDR3 DNA sequence: TGTGCCAGCAGTCGGGACAGGGGAAGGCCTGAAGCTTTCTTT. Protein sequence: CASSRDRGRPEAFF.

The chain employs TRBV6-1 and TRBJ1-1; 7 nucleotides align to TRBD1. The germline gives CDR1 MNHNS, CDR2 SASEGT. This CDR3 region has 13 residues. The trim removed 6 bases at V and 4 bases at J, leaving 5 bases unmatched. CDR3 protein: CASRNRGRTEAFF. DNA of the CDR3: TGTGCCAGCAGGAACAGGGGTCGCACTGAAGCTTTCTTT.

V and J are TRBV6-1 and TRBJ2-7; D is unresolved. The CDR3 runs to 13 residues. Germline V gives CDR1 MNHNS, CDR2 SASEGT. Deletions cut 2 bases from V and 0 bases from J, with 5 bases between. The CDR3 nucleotides are TGTGCCAGCAGTGAACCAGGCTCCTACGAGCAGTACTTC. Protein: CASSEPGSYEQYF.

This chain joins TRBV10-3 and TRBJ1-1, with TRBD1 matching 8 bases. Looked up from germline, CDR1 is ENHRY and CDR2 is SYGVKD. The CDR3 runs to 15 residues. V shed 5 bases and J 4 bases; nucleotides not matched to a gene: 9. The CDR3 sequence: CAISRRTGGGTEAFF. As DNA, the CDR3 is TGTGCCATCAGTCGACGAACAGGGGGAGGCACTGAAGCTTTCTTT.

The chain combines TRBV10-1 with TRBJ1-3; 8 nucleotides agree with TRBD1. This CDR3 region has 15 residues. The ends lost 7 bases at V and 0 bases at J; junction bases unmatched: 5. Looked up from germline, CDR1 is WNHNN and CDR2 is SYGVQD (reference sequence). This chain's CDR3 is CASNLDRASGNTIYF. CDR3 nucleotides: TGCGCCAGCAACCTGGACAGGGCCTCTGGAAACACCATATATTTT.

This sequence joins TRBV30 and TRBJ2-2, with a weak D call TRBD2 (6 bases). Germline CDR1 GTSNPN, CDR2 SVGIG (reference sequence). Deletions cut 4 bases from V and 1 base from J, with 10 bases between. CDR3 size: 14 residues. The CDR3 DNA reads as TGTGCCTGGAAAATTAGCGGGAACACCGGGGAGCTGTTTTTT. The encoded protein is CAWKISGNTGELFF. The whole variable domain, remainder taken from reference TRBV30 and TRBJ2-2, is SQTIHQWPATLVQPVGSPLSLECTVEGTSNPNLYWYRQAAGRGLQLLFYSVGIGQISSEVPQNLSASRPQDRQFILSSKKLLLSDSGFYLCAWKISGNTGELFFGEGSRLTVL.

V is TRBV4-1 and J is TRBJ2-5; a possible D gene is TRBD2 (5 bases). Germline V gives CDR1 MGHRA, CDR2 YSYEKL. Trimming cost V 3 bases and J 0 bases, with 20 bases left between them. The CDR3 has 18 residues. This chain's CDR3 is CASSQTLSGGPDQETQYF. The CDR3 DNA is TGCGCCAGCAGCCAGACGCTTTCTGGCGGGCCGGACCAAGAGACCCAGTACTTC.

This clone has only one observation. CDR3 sequence (DNA): TGTGCCAGCAGCCCTTGGACAGGGGGTTTCACAGATACGCAGTATTTT. Its protein product is CASSPWTGGFTDTQYF. The genes are TRBV9 and TRBJ2-3; TRBD1 aligns across 10 bases. Germline CDR1 is SGDLS and CDR2 is YYNGEE. This CDR3 region has 16 residues. J lost 2 bases, V lost 4 bases, and 7 bases had no gene match.